This section outlines one T cell receptor beta chain sequence together with its context. What it recognizes is unknown. TCRdb re-derived calls from the 5' RACE reads in MiXCR, one entry per CDR3 protein. The sample records about 390,000 distinct CDR3 sequences, roughly 20% being singletons. The entry originates in a study of T-cell memory formation after mild COVID-19. Study findings and constraints: Clones shrinking between day 15 and 85 showed a balanced CD4/CD8 split, and those that grew later tilted toward CD4+. The finding that pre-infection memory included some responding clones suggested that cross-reactive memory joined. Contracting CD8+ clones were enriched in EMRA, CD4+ mainly in CM and EM.

Germline assignment: CDR1 SGDLS and CDR2 YYNGEE. With 5 bases clipped from V and 10 bases from J, the junction kept 7 bases outside the gene matches. The CDR3 covers 14 residues. This TCR was recovered from an adult woman who had mild COVID-19 (a few samples of this study predate the infection). Cell type and time point are not known. V and J are TRBV9 and TRBJ2-1; TRBD2 agrees at 12 bases. Sequencing used PBMCs or a T cell subset sorted from them (not recorded which). The CDR3 bases are TGTGCCAGCAGTGGGGGGACTAGCGGGTCCGAGCAGTTCTTC. It translates to CASSGGTSGSEQFF.